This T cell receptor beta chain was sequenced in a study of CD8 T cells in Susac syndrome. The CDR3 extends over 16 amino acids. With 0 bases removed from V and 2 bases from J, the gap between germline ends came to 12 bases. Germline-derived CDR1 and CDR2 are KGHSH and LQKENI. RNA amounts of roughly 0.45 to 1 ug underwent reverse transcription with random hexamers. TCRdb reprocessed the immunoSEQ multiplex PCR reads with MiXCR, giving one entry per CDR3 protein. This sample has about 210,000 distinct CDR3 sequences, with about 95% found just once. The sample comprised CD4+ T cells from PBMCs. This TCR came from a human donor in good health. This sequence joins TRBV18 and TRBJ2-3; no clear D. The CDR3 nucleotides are TGTGCCAGCTCACCACCTAAGGCAGGAGACACAGATACGCAGTATTTT. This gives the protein CASSPPKAGDTDTQYF.